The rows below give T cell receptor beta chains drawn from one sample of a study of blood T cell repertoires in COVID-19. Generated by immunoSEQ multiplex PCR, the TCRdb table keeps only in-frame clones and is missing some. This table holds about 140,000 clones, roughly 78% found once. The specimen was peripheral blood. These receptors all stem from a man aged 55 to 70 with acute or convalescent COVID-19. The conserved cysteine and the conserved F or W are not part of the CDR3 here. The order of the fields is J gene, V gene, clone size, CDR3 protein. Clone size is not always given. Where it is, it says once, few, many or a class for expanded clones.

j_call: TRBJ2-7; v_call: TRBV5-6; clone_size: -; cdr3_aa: ASTTQGYEQY
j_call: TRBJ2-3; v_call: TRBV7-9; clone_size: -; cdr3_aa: ASSQGDSATDTQY
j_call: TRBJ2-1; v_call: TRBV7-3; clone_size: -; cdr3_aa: ASSPTYRAGNEQF
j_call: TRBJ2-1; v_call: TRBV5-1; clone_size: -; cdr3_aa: ASSWGGEQAEQF
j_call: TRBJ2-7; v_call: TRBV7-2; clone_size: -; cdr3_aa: ASSPGTSGYEQY
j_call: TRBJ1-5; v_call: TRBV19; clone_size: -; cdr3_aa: ASSMGSGNQPQH
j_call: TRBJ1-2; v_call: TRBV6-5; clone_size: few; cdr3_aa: ASSLGTGGGYT
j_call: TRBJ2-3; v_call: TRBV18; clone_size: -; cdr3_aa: ASSPSASGNTDTQY
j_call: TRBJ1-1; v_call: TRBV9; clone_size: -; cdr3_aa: ASSVAGGAPNTEAF
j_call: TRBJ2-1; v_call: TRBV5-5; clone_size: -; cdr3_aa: ASSWGTGAANEQF
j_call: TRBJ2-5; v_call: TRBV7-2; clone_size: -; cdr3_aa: ASNQGGAETQY
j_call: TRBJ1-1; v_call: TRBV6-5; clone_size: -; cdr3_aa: ASSPRQGSTEAF
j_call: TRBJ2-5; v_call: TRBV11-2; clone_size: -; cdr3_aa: ASSPPSGTSGSGDQY
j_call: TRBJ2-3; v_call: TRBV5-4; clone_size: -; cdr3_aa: ASSFVFTDTQY
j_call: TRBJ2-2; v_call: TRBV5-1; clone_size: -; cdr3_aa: ASSRGQVATGELF
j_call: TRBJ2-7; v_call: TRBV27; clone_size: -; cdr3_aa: ASSLWGGNEQY
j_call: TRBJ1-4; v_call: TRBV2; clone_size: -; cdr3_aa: ASSYSGGTRYEKLF
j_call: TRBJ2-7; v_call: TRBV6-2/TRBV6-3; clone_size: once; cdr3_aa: ASSYPDYTLREQY
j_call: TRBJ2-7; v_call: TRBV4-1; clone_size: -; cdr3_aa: ASSQVAAGASYEQY
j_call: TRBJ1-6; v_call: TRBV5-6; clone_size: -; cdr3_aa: ASSTGGANYNSPLH
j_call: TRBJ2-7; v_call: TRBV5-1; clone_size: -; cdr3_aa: ASTGSGTGSEQY
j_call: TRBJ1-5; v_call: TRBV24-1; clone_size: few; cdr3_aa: ATSEGGNQPQH
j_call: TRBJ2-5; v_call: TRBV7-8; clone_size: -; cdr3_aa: ASSLVRTGQQETQY
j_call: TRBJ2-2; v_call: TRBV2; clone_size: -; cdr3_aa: ASSLPGGQGAGTGELF
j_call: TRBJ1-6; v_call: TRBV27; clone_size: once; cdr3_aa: ASSIGFNSPLH
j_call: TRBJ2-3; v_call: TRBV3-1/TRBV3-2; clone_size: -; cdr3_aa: ASSQGAYTQY
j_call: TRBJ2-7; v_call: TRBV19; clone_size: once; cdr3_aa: ASAGTGSYEQY
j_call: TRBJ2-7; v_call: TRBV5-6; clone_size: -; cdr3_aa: ASSEGQGAAEQY
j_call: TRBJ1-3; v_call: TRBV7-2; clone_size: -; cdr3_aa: ASSFLPAGNTIY
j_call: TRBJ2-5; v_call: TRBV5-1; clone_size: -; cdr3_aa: ASSVQGKETQY
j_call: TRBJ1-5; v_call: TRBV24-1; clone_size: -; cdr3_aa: ATSGERGGFNQPQH
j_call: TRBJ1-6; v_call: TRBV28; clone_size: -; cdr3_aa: ASSLTQAWNSPLH
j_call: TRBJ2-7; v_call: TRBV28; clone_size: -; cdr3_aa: ASSPMGLEQY
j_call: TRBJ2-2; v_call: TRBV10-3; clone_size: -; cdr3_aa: AISATGELF
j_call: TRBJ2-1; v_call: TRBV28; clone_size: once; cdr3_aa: ASSFQGNNEQF
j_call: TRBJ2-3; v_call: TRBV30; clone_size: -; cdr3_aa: AWSGTVDTYTQY
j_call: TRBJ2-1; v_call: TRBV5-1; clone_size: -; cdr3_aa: ASSLVAGAPGEQF
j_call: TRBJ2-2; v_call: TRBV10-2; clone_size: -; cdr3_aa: ASQGEGATGELF
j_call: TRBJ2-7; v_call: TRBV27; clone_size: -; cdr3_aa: ASSYGTGTSEQY
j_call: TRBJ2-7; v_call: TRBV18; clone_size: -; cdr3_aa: ASSTGLAYEQY
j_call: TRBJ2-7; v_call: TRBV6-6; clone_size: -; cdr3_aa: ASSYIGAGYEQY
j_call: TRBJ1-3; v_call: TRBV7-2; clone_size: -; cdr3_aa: ASSPSGGNGNTIY
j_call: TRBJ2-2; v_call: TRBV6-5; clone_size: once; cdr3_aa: ASQGDTGELF
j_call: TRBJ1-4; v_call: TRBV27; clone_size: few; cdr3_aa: ASSTLTGGGEKLF
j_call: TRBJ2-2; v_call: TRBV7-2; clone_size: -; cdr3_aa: ASSLGLAGGSTGELF
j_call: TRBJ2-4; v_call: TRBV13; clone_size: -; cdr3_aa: ASSRGGYDIQY
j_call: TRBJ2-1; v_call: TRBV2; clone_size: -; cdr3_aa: ASKTSAIGDEQF
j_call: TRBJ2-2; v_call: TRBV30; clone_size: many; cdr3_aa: AWRDTGLAGNRELF
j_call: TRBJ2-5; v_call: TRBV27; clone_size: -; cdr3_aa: ASSVTAGAGETQY